This T cell receptor (beta chain) appears in the sequencing data of a study of regulatory T cells in long-lasting Graves disease. TCR beta libraries were built with iRepertoire HTBI primers and Arm-PCR of CDR3 regions. Via MiXCR, TCRdb re-called the multiplex PCR reads, giving one row per CDR3 protein. Of more than 650,000 distinct CDR3 sequences listed, about 32% are singletons. Trimming removed 6 bases from V and 3 bases from J; junction bases left unmatched: 8. CDR3 length equals 14 residues. Germline CDR1 reads SGHAT; CDR2 reads FQDESV (reference sequence). Findings of the study overall: Newly diagnosed disease favored TRBV20-1 and TRBJ2-1 over persistent disease.

Remarks on this clonotype: Its target is not known.

Time point given: persistent/refractory GD, antithyroid drugs over 5 years with positive TRAb. RNA isolated from PBMCs was used to make the TCR library. The origin of this receptor is a female donor with Graves disease. Source: peripheral blood mononuclear cells (PBMCs), taken when the disease was refractory, from a patient treated with antithyroid drugs. The chain couples TRBV11-1 to TRBJ2-7; 7 bases map to TRBD2. The CDR3 here is CASSFGGVGYEQYF. Written as DNA, the CDR3 is TGTGCCAGCAGTTTTGGGGGGGTCGGCTACGAGCAGTACTTC. The variable domain in full, completed from reference TRBV11-1 and TRBJ2-7, reads EAEVAQSPRYKITEKSQAVAFWCDPISGHATLYWYRQILGQGPELLVQFQDESVVDDSQLPKDRFSAERLKGVDSTLKIQPAELGDSAMYLCASSFGGVGYEQYFGPGTRLTVT.